This T cell receptor (beta chain) appears in the sequencing data of a study of blood T cells in healthy people across ages. Germline V gene lookup returns CDR1 SGHRS and CDR2 YFSETQ. The CDR3 contains 15 residues. Trimming at V came to 1 base and at J to 8 bases, leaving 9 bases not matched to a gene. Primed by a sample-barcoded 5' primer and a J-beta primer mix, a second PCR proceeded for about 6 to 12 cycles. TCRdb recomputed calls from the 5' RACE reads with MiXCR, one row per CDR3 protein. The sample shows more than 1.4 million distinct CDR3 sequences, approximately 42% of them seen only once. The chain links TRBV5-1 to TRBJ1-2, with 9 bases lining up with TRBD1. The TCR sequence derives from a young woman in good health. The sequenced material came from blood. The CDR3 region has the DNA TGCGCCAGCAGCTTGACAGGGGGCATGATGGGCGGCTACACCTTC. Translation gives CASSLTGGMMGGYTF.